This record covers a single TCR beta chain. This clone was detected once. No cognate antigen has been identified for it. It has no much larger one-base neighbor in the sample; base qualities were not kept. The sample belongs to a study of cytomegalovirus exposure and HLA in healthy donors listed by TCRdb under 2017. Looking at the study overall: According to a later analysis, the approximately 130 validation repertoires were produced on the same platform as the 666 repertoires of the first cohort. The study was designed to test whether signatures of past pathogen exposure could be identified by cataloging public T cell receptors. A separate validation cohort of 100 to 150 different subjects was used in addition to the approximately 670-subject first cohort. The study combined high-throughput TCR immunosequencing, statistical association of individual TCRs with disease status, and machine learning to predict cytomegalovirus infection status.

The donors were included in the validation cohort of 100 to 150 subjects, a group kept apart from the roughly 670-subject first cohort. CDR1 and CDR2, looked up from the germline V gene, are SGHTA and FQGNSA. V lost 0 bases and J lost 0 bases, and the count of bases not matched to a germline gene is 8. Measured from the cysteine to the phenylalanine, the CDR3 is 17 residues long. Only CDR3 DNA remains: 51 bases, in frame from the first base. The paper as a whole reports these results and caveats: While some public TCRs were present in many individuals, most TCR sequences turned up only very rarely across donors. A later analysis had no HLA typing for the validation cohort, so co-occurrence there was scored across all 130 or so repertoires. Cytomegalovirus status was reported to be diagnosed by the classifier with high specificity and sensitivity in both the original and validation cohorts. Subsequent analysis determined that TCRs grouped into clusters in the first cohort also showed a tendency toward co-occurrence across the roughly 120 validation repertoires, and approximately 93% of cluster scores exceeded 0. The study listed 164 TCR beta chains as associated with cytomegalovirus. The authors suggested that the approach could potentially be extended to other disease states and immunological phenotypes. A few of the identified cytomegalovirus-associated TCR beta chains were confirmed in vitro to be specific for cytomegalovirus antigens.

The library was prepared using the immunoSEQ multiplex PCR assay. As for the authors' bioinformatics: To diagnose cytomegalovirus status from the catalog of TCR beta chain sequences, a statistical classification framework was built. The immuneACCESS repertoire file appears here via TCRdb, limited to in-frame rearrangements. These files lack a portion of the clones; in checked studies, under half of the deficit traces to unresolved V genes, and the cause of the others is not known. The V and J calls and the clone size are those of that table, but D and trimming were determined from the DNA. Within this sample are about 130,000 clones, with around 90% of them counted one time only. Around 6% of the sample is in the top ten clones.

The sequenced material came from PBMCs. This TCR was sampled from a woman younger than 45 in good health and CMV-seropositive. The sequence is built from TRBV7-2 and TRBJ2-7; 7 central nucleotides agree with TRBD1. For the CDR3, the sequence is CASSLAYRGPLSYEQYF. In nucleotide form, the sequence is TGTGCCAGCAGCTTAGCGTACAGGGGTCCTCTCTCCTACGAGCAGTACTTC.